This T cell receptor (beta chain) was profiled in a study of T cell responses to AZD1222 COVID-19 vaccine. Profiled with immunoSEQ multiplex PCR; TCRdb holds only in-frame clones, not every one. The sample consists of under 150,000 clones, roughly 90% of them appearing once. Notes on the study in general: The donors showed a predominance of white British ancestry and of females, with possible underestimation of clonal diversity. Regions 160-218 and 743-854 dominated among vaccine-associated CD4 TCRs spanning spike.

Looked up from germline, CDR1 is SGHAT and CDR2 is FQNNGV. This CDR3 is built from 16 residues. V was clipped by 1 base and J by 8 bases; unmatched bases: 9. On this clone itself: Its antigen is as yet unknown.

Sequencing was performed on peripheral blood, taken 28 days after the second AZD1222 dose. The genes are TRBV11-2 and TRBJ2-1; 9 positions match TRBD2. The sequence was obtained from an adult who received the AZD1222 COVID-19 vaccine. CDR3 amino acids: CASSLGVRGGTDEQFF. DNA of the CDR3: TGTGCCAGCAGCTTAGGAGTGCGGGGGGGCACCGATGAGCAGTTCTTC.